The rows below give T cell receptor beta chains drawn from one sample of a study of response to subunit inactivated influenza vaccine. TCRdb reprocessed the RT-PCR reads with MiXCR, giving one entry per CDR3 protein. The sample shows about 190,000 distinct CDR3 sequences, over 13% of them seen only once. The sample here was CD8+ T cells sorted from PBMCs, taken roughly 5 days after vaccination. The source of these receptors is a middle-aged man who received an inactivated influenza vaccine. Both conserved end residues are part of each CDR3. D genes are given only for firm matches. Clone size is stated in some rows and not others, as once, few, many or a class when expanded.

j_gene: TRBJ2-7; v_gene: TRBV7-2; d_gene: .; abundance: few; CDR3aa: CASSLGTRGEQYF; CDR3nt: TGTGCCAGCAGCTTAGGAACCAGAGGCGAGCAGTACTTC
j_gene: TRBJ2-7; v_gene: TRBV10-3; d_gene: .; abundance: .; CDR3aa: CAISESGGVAYEQYF; CDR3nt: TGTGCCATCAGTGAGTCAGGCGGGGTCGCCTACGAGCAGTACTTC
j_gene: TRBJ2-7; v_gene: TRBV6-5; d_gene: .; abundance: few; CDR3aa: CASRPNLGEQYF; CDR3nt: TGTGCCAGCAGACCCAACTTAGGGGAGCAGTACTTC
j_gene: TRBJ1-5; v_gene: TRBV6-5; d_gene: .; abundance: many; CDR3aa: CASSYYSSYQPQHF; CDR3nt: TGTGCCAGCAGTTACTATAGCAGTTATCAGCCCCAGCATTTT
j_gene: TRBJ2-1; v_gene: TRBV25-1; d_gene: .; abundance: .; CDR3aa: CASWDGSHTNEQFF; CDR3nt: TGCGCCTCTTGGGATGGGAGCCACACGAATGAGCAGTTCTTC
j_gene: TRBJ1-2; v_gene: TRBV7-2; d_gene: .; abundance: .; CDR3aa: CASSQGLYYGYTF; CDR3nt: TGTGCCAGCAGCCAGGGCCTTTACTATGGCTACACCTTC
j_gene: TRBJ2-7; v_gene: TRBV20-1; d_gene: TRBD2; abundance: few; CDR3aa: CSVPTSGSYEQYF; CDR3nt: TGCAGTGTCCCGACTAGCGGATCCTACGAGCAGTACTTC
j_gene: TRBJ2-7; v_gene: TRBV6-2/TRBV6-3; d_gene: .; abundance: .; CDR3aa: CASSYLGSHEQCF; CDR3nt: TGTGCCAGCAGTTACTTGGGGTCCCACGAGCAGTGCTTC
j_gene: TRBJ2-2; v_gene: TRBV9; d_gene: TRBD2; abundance: .; CDR3aa: CASSVGSSGRGTGELFF; CDR3nt: TGTGCCAGCAGCGTAGGGTCTAGCGGGAGGGGGACCGGGGAGCTGTTTTTT
j_gene: TRBJ2-7; v_gene: TRBV10-3; d_gene: TRBD2; abundance: .; CDR3aa: CAIRDLPGLAGGPKRNEQYF; CDR3nt: TGTGCCATCAGGGATTTACCGGGACTAGCGGGAGGGCCAAAGAGGAACGAGCAGTACTTC
j_gene: TRBJ1-1; v_gene: TRBV7-9; d_gene: .; abundance: .; CDR3aa: CASSSPRGAYTEAFF; CDR3nt: TGTGCCAGCAGCTCGCCCCGGGGGGCCTACACTGAAGCTTTCTTT
j_gene: TRBJ2-6; v_gene: TRBV28; d_gene: .; abundance: .; CDR3aa: CASSLSVGIVGPVSGANVLTF; CDR3nt: TGTGCCAGCAGTTTATCAGTAGGTATTGTCGGACCCGTCTCTGGGGCCAACGTCCTGACTTTC
j_gene: TRBJ2-3; v_gene: TRBV15; d_gene: TRBD2; abundance: many; CDR3aa: CATSRDRLAGGTSTDTQYF; CDR3nt: TGTGCCACCAGCAGAGATCGGCTAGCGGGGGGGACTAGCACAGATACGCAGTATTTT
j_gene: TRBJ2-1; v_gene: TRBV29-1; d_gene: .; abundance: .; CDR3aa: CSVYPPSYNEQFF; CDR3nt: TGCAGCGTATATCCGCCCTCCTACAATGAGCAGTTCTTC
j_gene: TRBJ2-7; v_gene: TRBV12-3/TRBV12-4; d_gene: .; abundance: .; CDR3aa: CASSFLLSPEQYF; CDR3nt: TGTGCCAGCAGTTTTTTACTATCCCCGGAGCAGTACTTC
j_gene: TRBJ2-2; v_gene: TRBV20-1; d_gene: TRBD2; abundance: few; CDR3aa: CSARFPLAGEVGELFF; CDR3nt: TGCAGTGCTAGATTCCCACTAGCGGGAGAGGTCGGGGAGCTGTTTTTT
j_gene: TRBJ2-2; v_gene: TRBV30; d_gene: .; abundance: few; CDR3aa: CAMDRAAGELFF; CDR3nt: TGTGCTATGGACCGGGCCGCCGGGGAGCTGTTTTTT
j_gene: TRBJ2-1; v_gene: TRBV6-5; d_gene: .; abundance: .; CDR3aa: CATSKRLEQFF; CDR3nt: TGTGCCACCAGCAAAAGGCTTGAGCAGTTCTTC
j_gene: TRBJ2-4; v_gene: TRBV12-3/TRBV12-4; d_gene: .; abundance: few; CDR3aa: CASSSGQIVKNIQYF; CDR3nt: TGTGCCAGCAGTTCTGGACAGATTGTCAAAAACATTCAGTACTTC
j_gene: TRBJ2-5; v_gene: TRBV7-8; d_gene: .; abundance: few; CDR3aa: CASSPLGLEETQYF; CDR3nt: TGTGCCAGCAGCCCTCTCGGCCTGGAGGAGACCCAGTACTTC
j_gene: TRBJ2-1; v_gene: TRBV7-9; d_gene: .; abundance: few; CDR3aa: CASSLLPNEQFF; CDR3nt: TGTGCCAGCAGCCTCCTCCCCAATGAGCAGTTCTTC
j_gene: TRBJ1-1; v_gene: TRBV7-2; d_gene: .; abundance: few; CDR3aa: CASSLPGVGTEAFF; CDR3nt: TGTGCCAGCAGCTTACCAGGTGTGGGCACTGAAGCTTTCTTT
j_gene: TRBJ2-7; v_gene: TRBV7-2; d_gene: .; abundance: once; CDR3aa: CASSLFGQLYEQYF; CDR3nt: TGTGCCAGCAGCTTATTCGGACAACTCTACGAGCAGTACTTC
j_gene: TRBJ2-3; v_gene: TRBV4-3; d_gene: .; abundance: many; CDR3aa: CASSQDRDTQYF; CDR3nt: TGCGCCAGCAGCCAAGACAGAGATACGCAGTATTTT
j_gene: TRBJ2-1; v_gene: TRBV12-3/TRBV12-4; d_gene: TRBD2; abundance: many; CDR3aa: CASSLAGVYNEQFF; CDR3nt: TGTGCCAGCAGTCTAGCGGGGGTCTACAATGAGCAGTTCTTC
j_gene: TRBJ1-6; v_gene: TRBV10-3; d_gene: .; abundance: few; CDR3aa: CAIRGGDNSPLHF; CDR3nt: TGTGCCATCCGCGGGGGGGATAATTCACCCCTCCACTTT
j_gene: TRBJ2-3; v_gene: TRBV11-2; d_gene: TRBD2; abundance: many; CDR3aa: CASSLDTLAGDSADTQYF; CDR3nt: TGTGCCAGCAGCTTAGATACCCTAGCGGGAGATAGCGCAGATACGCAGTATTTT
j_gene: TRBJ1-1; v_gene: TRBV6-1; d_gene: .; abundance: .; CDR3aa: CASRPLLRVDMNTEAFF; CDR3nt: TGTGCCAGCAGACCCCTGCTGAGGGTCGACATGAACACTGAAGCTTTCTTT
j_gene: TRBJ1-1; v_gene: TRBV24-1; d_gene: .; abundance: .; CDR3aa: CATSDYRGEAFF; CDR3nt: TGTGCCACCAGTGATTATCGGGGTGAAGCTTTCTTT
j_gene: TRBJ2-3; v_gene: TRBV27; d_gene: TRBD2; abundance: few; CDR3aa: CASDRAGGTDTQYF; CDR3nt: TGTGCCAGCGATCGAGCGGGAGGAACAGATACGCAGTATTTT
j_gene: TRBJ2-3; v_gene: TRBV11-2; d_gene: TRBD1; abundance: many; CDR3aa: CASSTWDRDTDTQYF; CDR3nt: TGTGCCAGCAGCACTTGGGACAGAGACACAGATACGCAGTATTTT
j_gene: TRBJ2-3; v_gene: TRBV11-1; d_gene: .; abundance: few; CDR3aa: CASILNEFYGVPSTDTQYF; CDR3nt: TGTGCCAGCATCCTTAACGAGTTTTATGGCGTCCCTAGCACAGATACGCAGTATTTT
j_gene: TRBJ2-1; v_gene: TRBV4-3; d_gene: TRBD2; abundance: .; CDR3aa: CASSQVLAGGNNEQFF; CDR3nt: TGCGCCAGCAGCCAAGTCCTCGCGGGAGGGAACAATGAGCAGTTCTTC
j_gene: TRBJ2-1; v_gene: TRBV11-2; d_gene: .; abundance: few; CDR3aa: CASSLGPGANNEQFF; CDR3nt: TGTGCCAGCAGCTTAGGTCCGGGAGCAAACAATGAGCAGTTCTTC
j_gene: TRBJ2-7; v_gene: TRBV7-9; d_gene: TRBD1; abundance: .; CDR3aa: CASRNRGFPEQYF; CDR3nt: TGTGCCAGCAGAAACAGGGGATTTCCCGAGCAGTACTTC
j_gene: TRBJ2-7; v_gene: TRBV7-6; d_gene: TRBD2; abundance: few; CDR3aa: CASSSATSGSYEQYF; CDR3nt: TGTGCCAGCAGCTCCGCCACTAGCGGGAGTTACGAGCAGTACTTC
j_gene: TRBJ2-7; v_gene: TRBV5-1; d_gene: .; abundance: many; CDR3aa: CASSLGPGYSYEQYF; CDR3nt: TGCGCCAGCAGCTTGGGCCCAGGCTACTCCTACGAGCAGTACTTC
j_gene: TRBJ2-2; v_gene: TRBV4-3; d_gene: .; abundance: few; CDR3aa: CASSQEVRLSGELFF; CDR3nt: TGCGCCAGCAGCCAAGAGGTTCGACTGTCCGGGGAGCTGTTTTTT
j_gene: TRBJ2-7; v_gene: TRBV18; d_gene: TRBD1; abundance: .; CDR3aa: CASSTGGTGGYEQYF; CDR3nt: TGTGCCAGCTCAACAGGCGGGACAGGGGGTTACGAGCAGTACTTC
j_gene: TRBJ2-5; v_gene: TRBV4-1; d_gene: .; abundance: few; CDR3aa: CASSQDGGRRETQYF; CDR3nt: TGCGCCAGCAGCCAAGACGGGGGGCGCAGAGAGACCCAGTACTTC
j_gene: TRBJ2-1; v_gene: TRBV6-1; d_gene: .; abundance: .; CDR3aa: CASSPGSPHYNEQFF; CDR3nt: TGTGCCAGCAGTCCAGGGAGTCCCCACTACAATGAGCAGTTCTTC
j_gene: TRBJ1-6; v_gene: TRBV7-2; d_gene: .; abundance: many; CDR3aa: CASSLEIISPLHF; CDR3nt: TGTGCCAGCAGCTTAGAGATTATCTCACCCCTCCACTTT
j_gene: TRBJ2-2; v_gene: TRBV7-9; d_gene: .; abundance: few; CDR3aa: CASFRDTGELFF; CDR3nt: TGTGCCAGCTTCCGAGACACCGGGGAGCTGTTTTTT
j_gene: TRBJ2-4; v_gene: TRBV28; d_gene: TRBD2; abundance: .; CDR3aa: CASSLLGLGLGENIQYF; CDR3nt: TGTGCCAGCAGTTTGCTAGGGTTAGGACTAGGAGAAAACATTCAGTACTTC
j_gene: TRBJ2-7; v_gene: TRBV30; d_gene: .; abundance: few; CDR3aa: CAVEVGLANGEQYF; CDR3nt: TGTGCCGTAGAAGTTGGGCTAGCGAACGGCGAGCAGTACTTC
j_gene: TRBJ2-2; v_gene: TRBV29-1; d_gene: .; abundance: few; CDR3aa: CSVVVATGELFF; CDR3nt: TGCAGCGTTGTCGTGGCCACCGGGGAGCTGTTTTTT
j_gene: TRBJ2-5; v_gene: TRBV12-3/TRBV12-4; d_gene: TRBD2; abundance: .; CDR3aa: CASSLLLANQETQYF; CDR3nt: TGTGCCAGCAGTCTTCTACTAGCGAACCAAGAGACCCAGTACTTC
j_gene: TRBJ2-7; v_gene: TRBV7-8; d_gene: .; abundance: .; CDR3aa: CASSTRTISSYEQYF; CDR3nt: TGTGCCAGCAGCACTAGGACAATTAGCTCCTACGAGCAGTACTTC
j_gene: TRBJ2-3; v_gene: TRBV20-1; d_gene: .; abundance: many; CDR3aa: CSARDRTAGDTQYF; CDR3nt: TGCAGTGCTAGAGATCGGACAGCCGGAGATACGCAGTATTTT
j_gene: TRBJ2-5; v_gene: TRBV3-1; d_gene: .; abundance: .; CDR3aa: CASSQSHLYSRQVDQETQYF; CDR3nt: TGTGCCAGCAGCCAATCCCATCTTTACTCCCGACAGGTCGACCAAGAGACCCAGTACTTC
j_gene: TRBJ2-1; v_gene: TRBV6-5; d_gene: .; abundance: many; CDR3aa: CASSLGPDEQFF; CDR3nt: TGTGCCAGCAGTTTAGGACCCGATGAGCAGTTCTTC